Given below is one T cell receptor (beta chain) in context. This specimen belongs to a study of blood T cell repertoires in COVID-19. Assay used: immunoSEQ multiplex PCR; TCRdb lists only in-frame clones, some missing. The data contain around 130,000 clones, approximately 87% of them seen just once; the ten biggest clones take up 2% to 2.5%. CDR3 length: 15 residues. V lost 6 bases and J 0 bases, leaving 15 bases between the germline ends. CDR1 is KGHSH, CDR2 LQKENI, per germline. The TCR originated in a man aged 70-80 years with active COVID-19. The chain combines TRBV18 with TRBJ2-7; the D gene is possibly TRBD2 (6 bases). Sequencing was carried out using peripheral blood. Here the CDR3 DNA reads TGTGCCAGCTCCCCTCAGAAGCGGGCCTCCTACGAGCAGTACTTC. This gives the protein CASSPQKRASYEQYF.